The 20 T cell receptor beta chains below were found in one sample sequenced in a study of shared clonotypes between healthy human individuals. TCRdb keeps only in-frame clones here, not all; method: immunoSEQ multiplex PCR. The sample consists of 1 million to 1.2 million clones, approximately 77% of them appearing once. Sequenced input: memory CD4+ T cells from PBMCs. The subset here: CD45RA-negative fraction. All receptors derive from a man aged 18-30 years in good health. Some clones in this sample may be carry-over from other donors' samples.

CDR3 residues: CASSELAGVTGELFF. CDR3 coding DNA: TGTGCCAGCAGTGAACTAGCGGGAGTCACCGGGGAGCTGTTTTTT. The V gene is TRBV6-1, the J gene TRBJ2-2; 10 bases agree with TRBD2. Germline V gene sequence: CDR1 MNHNS, CDR2 SASEGT. CDR3 size: 15 residues. The ends lost 2 bases at V and 4 bases at J; junction bases unmatched: 1.

This chain joins TRBV7-8 and TRBJ2-5; no clear D. In germline, CDR1 is SGHVS, CDR2 FQNEAQ. The ends were cut back, 2 bases at V and 0 bases at J, with 7 bases in the middle. CDR3 length equals 14 residues. The CDR3 reads CASSLMSNQETQYF. The CDR3 nucleotides are TGTGCCAGCAGCTTAATGTCCAACCAAGAGACCCAGTACTTC. The complete variable domain, with remaining parts taken from reference TRBV7-8 and TRBJ2-5, reads GAGVSQSPRYKVAKRGQDVALRCDPISGHVSLFWYQQALGQGPEFLTYFQNEAQLDKSGLPSDRFFAERPEGSVSTLKIQRTQQEDSAVYLCASSLMSNQETQYFGPGTRLLVL.

This chain uses TRBV29-1 with TRBJ2-1, with TRBD2 matching 13 bases. Germline-derived CDR1 and CDR2 are SQVTM and ANQGSEA. This CDR3 has 13 residues. CDR3 nucleotides: TGCAGGGTAAGACTAGCGGGAGGCGATGAGCAGTTCTTC. Amino acids: CRVRLAGGDEQFF.

The CDR3: CASSQASGVFYEQYF. The CDR3 DNA reads TGCGCCAGCAGCCAAGCATCCGGGGTTTTCTACGAGCAGTACTTC. The genes are TRBV4-3 and TRBJ2-7; D might be TRBD2 (5 bases). CDR3 size: 15 residues. V was trimmed by 1 base and J by 3 bases, leaving 13 bases between them. Germline values: CDR1 LGHNA, CDR2 YSLEER.

V is TRBV5-6 and J is TRBJ1-1; D is perhaps TRBD1 (5 bases). Germline lookup yields CDR1 SGHDT and CDR2 YYEEEE. Trimming pared 0 bases from V and 4 bases from J, leaving 10 bases between. The CDR3 contains 14 residues. The CDR3 DNA sequence: TGTGCCAGCAGCTTGGTGGGGGTTGTCACTGAAGCTTTCTTT. Translation gives CASSLVGVVTEAFF.

The chain has TRBV27 and TRBJ2-7; 8 nucleotides agree with TRBD2. Germline assignment: CDR1 MNHEY and CDR2 SMNVEV (reference sequence). The CDR3 sequence is 18 residues long. J lost 1 base, V lost 4 bases, and 15 bases had no gene match. CDR3 in amino acids: CASSSPGLAGSWSYEQYF. The DNA for the CDR3 is TGTGCCAGCAGTTCTCCCGGGTTAGCGGGATCGTGGTCCTACGAGCAGTACTTC.

V gene TRBV5-6 combines with J gene TRBJ1-2; 7 nucleotides agree with TRBD1. CDR3 size: 17 residues. V dropped 4 bases and J dropped 5; count of bases not matched to a gene: 17. Germline CDR1 and CDR2: SGHDT and YYEEEE. The CDR3 here is CASSDVGAGTGAYGYTF. DNA for the CDR3: TGTGCCAGCAGCGACGTGGGGGCGGGTACAGGGGCTTATGGCTACACCTTC.

The chain joins TRBV28 to TRBJ2-7; 9 nucleotides line up with TRBD2. Germline V gene lookup returns CDR1 MDHEN and CDR2 SYDVKM. V was pared by 6 bases and J by 0 bases, with 12 bases of the junction left unmatched. The CDR3 contains 17 residues. CDR3 protein: CASRVRGGRAHSYEQYF. The CDR3 region has the DNA TGTGCCAGCAGGGTACGTGGCGGGAGGGCCCACTCCTACGAGCAGTACTTC.

This clone was recorded many times. This chain connects TRBV5-1 to TRBJ1-4; TRBD1 matches at 8 bases. Trimming took 0 bases from V and 7 from J; bases not matched to a gene: 2. The CDR3 is 14 amino acids. Germline CDR1 SGHRS, CDR2 YFSETQ. The CDR3 spells CASSLGTGLEKLFF. CDR3 in DNA: TGCGCCAGCAGCTTGGGGACAGGGCTTGAAAAACTGTTTTTT.

The chain couples TRBV30 to TRBJ2-7, with no clear D. Germline assignment: CDR1 GTSNPN and CDR2 SVGIG (reference sequence). The ends were cut back, 3 bases at V and 5 bases at J, with 11 bases in the middle. The CDR3 has 12 amino acids. This chain's CDR3 is CAWRSPQNEQYF. In DNA form, the CDR3 reads TGTGCCTGGAGGTCCCCGCAAAACGAGCAGTACTTC.

The CDR3 bases are TGTGCCAGCAGTCCCGCAGGGGCCACCTATGGCTACACCTTC. Its protein product is CASSPAGATYGYTF. This chain links TRBV7-6 with TRBJ1-2; tentative D call: TRBD1 (6 bases). CDR1 SGHVS and CDR2 FNYEAQ come from the germline V gene. The length of the CDR3 is 14 residues. Deletions cut 6 bases from V and 4 bases from J, with 15 bases between.

The chain carries TRBV14 and TRBJ2-3; 8 bases fit TRBD1. Germline V gene sequence: CDR1 SGHDN, CDR2 FVKESK. The CDR3 extends over 15 amino acids. V shed 4 bases and J 1 base; nucleotides not matched to a gene: 4. CDR3 amino acids: CASSPQGAGTDTQYF. CDR3 nucleotides: TGTGCCAGCAGCCCCCAGGGGGCAGGCACAGATACGCAGTATTTT.

The chain links TRBV28 to TRBJ1-2; D ambiguous. This CDR3 is 14 amino acids long. The germline CDR1 and CDR2 sequences are MDHEN and SYDVKM. The V gene lost 9 bases and the J gene lost 4 bases, with 18 bases spanning the gap. The CDR3: CASTTLRAGYGYTF. DNA for the CDR3: TGTGCCAGTACGACGTTACGGGCAGGCTATGGCTACACCTTC.

In DNA, the CDR3 is TGTGCCAGCAGCTCCGTAAGGGGGGAGGCTTTCTTT. This encodes CASSSVRGEAFF. The rearrangement joins TRBV7-2 to TRBJ1-1, with D perhaps matching TRBD1 (6 bases). This CDR3 region has 12 residues. Trimming took 4 bases from V and 11 from J, leaving 14 bases between them. Germline CDR1 reads SGHTA; CDR2 reads FQGNSA.

The chain combines TRBV5-1 with TRBJ2-3; 7 bases are a match to TRBD2. Germline-derived CDR1 and CDR2 are SGHRS and YFSETQ. This CDR3 has 15 amino acids. V trimming: 7 bases; J trimming: 0 bases; junction bases outside the gene matches: 8. CDR3 sequence (DNA): TGCGCCAGCGGTCTAGCGGTATCTAGCACAGATACGCAGTATTTT. The encoded protein is CASGLAVSSTDTQYF.

The chain links TRBV18 to TRBJ2-2, with 7 bases fitting TRBD1. V trimming: 5 bases; J trimming: 7 bases; junction bases outside the gene matches: 7. The CDR3 loop spans 14 amino acids. In germline, CDR1 is KGHSH, CDR2 LQKENI. Here the CDR3 DNA reads TGTGCCAGCTCATGGGACAGCCAGATCGGGGAGCTGTTTTTT. This sequence encodes CASSWDSQIGELFF.

This sequence joins TRBV18 and TRBJ1-1, with D unclear. The germline gives CDR1 KGHSH, CDR2 LQKENI. Trimming took 6 bases from V and 5 from J, leaving 16 bases between them. The CDR3 loop spans 14 amino acids. The CDR3 region has the DNA TGTGCCAGCTCGGTAGAGGGTGGAAGGACTGAAGCTTTCTTT. Translating it yields CASSVEGGRTEAFF.

This clone showed up just a few times. The genes are TRBV29-1 and TRBJ1-1; no definite D call. Germline V CDR1 and CDR2: SQVTM, ANQGSEA. The ends were cut back, 6 bases at V and 1 base at J, with 9 bases in the middle. The CDR3 totals 12 residues. The CDR3 spells CSVHTGNTEAFF. The DNA of the CDR3 is TGCAGCGTACACACGGGGAACACTGAAGCTTTCTTT.

This clone was observed a single time. The chain links TRBV7-2 to TRBJ1-2; no reliable D call. The CDR3 consists of 13 residues. Trimming shortened V by 2 bases and J by 2 bases, and 6 bases separated the two germline ends. Germline assignment: CDR1 SGHTA and CDR2 FQGNSA. CDR3 bases: TGTGCCAGCAGCTTATCAGTGAACTATGGCTACACCTTC. Translation: CASSLSVNYGYTF.

This clone has only a few counts. V gene TRBV30 combines with J gene TRBJ2-1; D gene uncertain. Trimming shortened V by 0 bases and J by 0 bases, and 9 bases separated the two germline ends. Germline values: CDR1 GTSNPN, CDR2 SVGIG (reference sequence). CDR3 length: 15 amino acids. This CDR3 is CAWSVASYSYNEQFF. In nucleotides, the CDR3 is TGTGCCTGGAGTGTAGCTTCCTACTCCTACAATGAGCAGTTCTTC.